Shown below are 19 T cell receptor beta chains from a single sample sequenced in a study of blood T cell repertoires in COVID-19 (dated by TCRdb to 2020 to 2022). The library was produced with the immunoSEQ multiplex PCR assay. The clones in this table, taken by TCRdb from immuneACCESS, are in-frame only. Not every clone is retained; where verified, under half of the shortfall comes from an unresolved V gene, and the cause of the rest is unknown. For this sample the table gives approximately 250,000 clones, of which about 80% were detected only once. Approximately 15% of the sample lies in the top ten. Sequencing input: PBMCs or T cells enriched from blood (not recorded which). These receptors originate from a man between 35 and 55 years old who had recovered from COVID-19.

The CDR3 bases are TGTGCCAGCAGCCCTCGGCTACAGGGGGACCACGAGCAGTACTTC. Translated, it gives CASSPRLQGDHEQYF. The rearrangement joins TRBV9 to TRBJ2-7; 8 bases line up with TRBD1. CDR1 SGDLS and CDR2 YYNGEE come from the germline V gene. This CDR3 has 15 amino acids. The V segment lost 4 bases and the J segment 5 bases; nucleotides outside the gene matches: 11. Together with reference TRBV9 and TRBJ2-7, the CDR3 gives the full variable domain: DSGVTQTPKHLITATGQRVTLRCSPRSGDLSVYWYQQSLDQGLQFLIQYYNGEERAKGNILERFSAQQFPDLHSELNLSSLELGDSALYFCASSPRLQGDHEQYFGPGTRLTVT.

This clone was recorded a few times. The rearrangement joins TRBV15 to TRBJ2-3, with a tentative D call TRBD1 (5 bases). The V end was cut by 4 bases, the J end by 5 bases, with 13 bases between. This CDR3 comprises 14 residues. Looked up from germline, CDR1 is LNHNV and CDR2 is YYDKDF (reference sequence). The CDR3 DNA reads TGTGCCACCAGCACGCCAATGGGGCGAGATACGCAGTATTTT. Protein: CATSTPMGRDTQYF. The full variable domain, its missing parts supplied by reference TRBV15 and TRBJ2-3, is DAMVIQNPRYQVTQFGKPVTLSCSQTLNHNVMYWYQQKSSQAPKLLFHYYDKDFNNEADTPDNFQSRRPNTSFCFLDIRSPGLGDTAMYLCATSTPMGRDTQYFGPGTRLTVL.

This chain uses TRBV28 with TRBJ2-3, with TRBD1 as a possible D gene (6 bases). CDR1 and CDR2 from the germline V gene are MDHEN and SYDVKM. Trimming took off 4 bases at V and 6 bases at J, with 8 bases between the two ends. There are 12 residues in the CDR3. As DNA, the CDR3 is TGTGCCAGCAGTTATCAGGGGGATACGCAGTATTTT. Protein product: CASSYQGDTQYF.

The chain recombines TRBV30 with TRBJ2-5; a possible D gene is TRBD2 (5 bases). This CDR3 has 11 amino acids. Germline V gene sequence: CDR1 GTSNPN, CDR2 SVGIG (reference sequence). V dropped 7 bases and J dropped 5 bases, with 11 bases sitting between them. CDR3 DNA: TGTGCCTCGGGGAGCGAGGAGACCCAGTACTTC. Residues: CASGSEETQYF. The whole variable domain, remainder taken from reference TRBV30 and TRBJ2-5, is SQTIHQWPATLVQPVGSPLSLECTVEGTSNPNLYWYRQAAGRGLQLLFYSVGIGQISSEVPQNLSASRPQDRQFILSSKKLLLSDSGFYLCASGSEETQYFGPGTRLLVL.

The gene calls are TRBV5-1 and TRBJ2-7, with D possibly being TRBD2 (6 bases). The CDR3 is 15 residues long. V was pared by 0 bases and J by 9 bases, with 19 bases between. CDR1 and CDR2 from the germline V gene are SGHRS and YFSETQ. The CDR3 DNA is TGCGCCAGCAGCTTGGATGGAGGGGCCGTTTTTGGGCAGTACTTC. This gives the protein CASSLDGGAVFGQYF.

The V call is TRBV11-2, the J call TRBJ1-2; D is unresolved. Germline V gene data show CDR1 as SGHAT and CDR2 as FQNNGV. With 5 bases removed from V and 5 bases from J, the gap between germline ends came to 21 bases. The CDR3 loop spans 16 amino acids. The CDR3 nucleotides read TGTGCCAGCAGCACCTTGTCGGGAGTCAGGAGGTATGGCTACACCTTC. Its protein product is CASSTLSGVRRYGYTF.

The rearrangement joins TRBV16 to TRBJ2-1; D uncertain. The CDR3 totals 12 residues. Germline lookup yields CDR1 KGHSY and CDR2 FQNENV. The V gene lost 4 bases and the J gene lost 15 bases, with 16 bases spanning the gap. The CDR3: CASSRQWSGRFF. CDR3 in DNA: TGTGCCAGCAGCCGCCAGTGGTCAGGAAGGTTCTTC. Together with reference TRBV16 and TRBJ2-1, the CDR3 gives the full variable domain: GEEVAQTPKHLVRGEGQKAKLYCAPIKGHSYVFWYQQVLKNEFKFLISFQNENVFDETGMPKERFSAKCLPNSPCSLEIQATKLEDSAVYFCASSRQWSGRFFGPGTRLTVL.

The rearrangement uses TRBV25-1 and TRBJ1-4; D unresolved. This CDR3 has 13 residues. The germline V and J ends were trimmed by 6 bases and 4 bases, with 9 bases remaining between them. Germline CDR1 is MGHDK and CDR2 is SYGVNS. CDR3 region: CASRSRLNEKLFF. The CDR3 DNA reads TGTGCCAGCAGGTCCCGACTTAATGAAAAACTGTTTTTT.

V and J are TRBV19 and TRBJ2-7; TRBD2 matches at 7 bases. The CDR3 consists of 15 residues. Germline V gene lookup returns CDR1 LNHDA and CDR2 SQIVND (reference sequence). Trimming at V came to 7 bases and at J to 3 bases, leaving 12 bases not matched to a gene. CDR3 nucleotides: TGTGCCAGTACCCCTAAGGCTAGCGGCAGCTACGAGCAGTACTTC. Translation: CASTPKASGSYEQYF. Together with reference TRBV19 and TRBJ2-7, the CDR3 gives the full variable domain: DGGITQSPKYLFRKEGQNVTLSCEQNLNHDAMYWYRQDPGQGLRLIYYSQIVNDFQKGDIAEGYSVSREKKESFPLTVTSAQKNPTAFYLCASTPKASGSYEQYFGPGTRLTVT.

V gene TRBV14 combines with J gene TRBJ1-2; TRBD1 agrees at 8 bases. Looked up from germline, CDR1 is SGHDN and CDR2 is FVKESK. V shed 4 bases and J 6 bases; nucleotides not matched to a gene: 7. This CDR3 region has 14 residues. The CDR3 is CASSRRDRRDGYTF. The CDR3 DNA reads as TGTGCCAGCAGCCGACGGGACAGGAGAGATGGCTACACCTTC.

The rearrangement uses TRBV4-3 and TRBJ2-7, with 10 bases matching TRBD1. Trimming took 4 bases from V and 2 from J; bases not matched to a gene: 2. The germline V gene encodes CDR1 LGHNA and CDR2 YSLEER. This CDR3 comprises 14 residues. The CDR3 loop reads CASSRDRGPYEQYF. CDR3 bases: TGCGCCAGCAGCCGGGACAGGGGACCCTACGAGCAGTACTTC.

J is TRBJ2-7 and V is TRBV11-3; D is possibly TRBD1 (6 bases). Looked up from germline, CDR1 is SGHNT and CDR2 is YENEEA. This CDR3 is 13 amino acids long. The germline V and J ends were trimmed by 2 bases and 3 bases, with 8 bases remaining between them. CDR3 DNA: TGTGCCAGCAGCTTACAGGGGAGCTACGAGCAGTACTTC. It translates to CASSLQGSYEQYF.

This clone was seen only a few times. The V gene is TRBV25-1, the J gene TRBJ2-2, with a weak D call TRBD2 (6 bases). This CDR3 is 18 amino acids long. Trimming shortened V by 0 bases and J by 3 bases, and 17 bases separated the two germline ends. Germline CDR1 is MGHDK and CDR2 is SYGVNS. The CDR3 bases are TGTGCCAGCAGTGAATATAGCCCCCTTAGCGGAGACACCGGGGAGCTGTTTTTT. Translating gives CASSEYSPLSGDTGELFF.

The chain couples TRBV6-5 to TRBJ1-5; TRBD1 agrees at 7 bases. CDR1 MNHEY and CDR2 SVGAGI come from the germline V gene. J was trimmed by 7 bases and V by 6 bases; bases with no gene match: 6. The CDR3 contains 13 residues. CDR3 sequence (DNA): TGTGCCAGCAGAAAAACAGGGGAGCAGCCCCAGCATTTT. As protein: CASRKTGEQPQHF.

CDR3 sequence reads: CASSASRGGGELFF. The CDR3 DNA sequence: TGTGCCAGCAGTGCTTCCAGGGGAGGGGGGGAGCTGTTTTTT. The chain employs TRBV2 and TRBJ2-2; weak D call: TRBD2 (7 bases). Germline-derived CDR1 and CDR2 are SNHLY and FYNNEI. The CDR3 extends over 14 amino acids. V lost 4 bases to trimming and J lost 8 bases, with 14 bases between them. The full variable domain, its missing parts supplied by reference TRBV2 and TRBJ2-2, is EPEVTQTPSHQVTQMGQEVILRCVPISNHLYFYWYRQILGQKVEFLVSFYNNEISEKSEIFDDQFSVERPDGSNFTLKIRSTKLEDSAMYFCASSASRGGGELFFGEGSRLTVL.

This chain joins TRBV3-1 (or the pseudogene TRBV3-2) and TRBJ1-1, with D unresolved. V was clipped by 2 bases and J by 7 bases, with 14 bases between them. This CDR3 has 14 amino acids. Germline assignment: CDR1 LGHDT and CDR2 YNNKEL (reference sequence). The CDR3 loop is CASSQITSGSEAFF. The CDR3 nucleotides are TGTGCCAGCAGCCAAATAACATCAGGCAGTGAAGCTTTCTTT.

The chain joins TRBV28 to TRBJ2-5; perhaps TRBD2 as D (5 bases). V lost 6 bases, J lost 8 bases, and 22 bases lay in between. CDR1 and CDR2 (germline): MDHEN, SYDVKM. The CDR3 totals 15 residues. CDR3 DNA sequence: TGTGCCAGCAGAACTAGAGACCTATACAAGACCACCCAGTACTTC. Its protein is CASRTRDLYKTTQYF.

This chain connects TRBV28 to TRBJ2-3, with TRBD1 matching 8 bases. V lost 1 base and J lost 4; bases outside the gene matches: 7. CDR3 length equals 16 residues. Germline V gene sequence: CDR1 MDHEN, CDR2 SYDVKM. CDR3 nucleotides: TGTGCCAGCAGTTTATTTCCGACAGGGGTTGCAGATACGCAGTATTTT. Translated, it gives CASSLFPTGVADTQYF.

This clone was observed once. The CDR3 loop reads CASSLAPSSTDTQYF. CDR3 DNA sequence: TGTGCCAGCAGCCTGGCCCCTTCTAGCACAGATACGCAGTATTTT. The rearrangement joins TRBV6-5 to TRBJ2-3, with D unclear. Trimming took off 6 bases at V and 0 bases at J, with 13 bases between the two ends. The CDR3 extends over 15 amino acids. Germline values: CDR1 MNHEY, CDR2 SVGAGI.